This T cell receptor beta chain was sequenced in a study of identical twins. The CDR3 is 17 amino acids. V was pared by 6 bases and J by 0 bases, with 17 bases between. In germline, CDR1 is ENHRY, CDR2 SYGVKD. TCRdb ran MiXCR on the 5' RACE reads and lists one entry per CDR3 protein. The data contain 510,000 or so distinct CDR3 sequences, over 12% of them singletons. The sample holds a few counts of this clonotype. Healthy Caucasians alone served as donors. The same sample was also studied in work on yellow fever vaccine responses in identical twins. That study adds: Each twin's T cell response to the vaccine was reported to look partly convergent and partly personalized.

The sequencing input was CD4+ T cells sorted from blood. The chain combines TRBV10-3 with TRBJ2-2; a possible D gene is TRBD2 (5 bases). The TCR originated in a young woman in good health. The CDR3 bases are TGTGCCATCAGCAGAGCCGGTGCGGGCCCGAACACCGGGGAGCTGTTTTTT. It yields the protein CAISRAGAGPNTGELFF.